This paragraph reports one TCR beta chain. These data belong to a study of T cell responses to AZD1222 COVID-19 vaccine. Germline assignment: CDR1 SGHTA and CDR2 FQGNSA. The V and J ends lost 2 bases and 5 bases respectively, with 12 bases between them. The CDR3 consists of 15 residues. Assay used: immunoSEQ multiplex PCR; TCRdb lists only in-frame clones, some missing. The sample records fewer than 150,000 clones, about 92% being singletons. The chain is built from TRBV7-2 and TRBJ1-4; a possible D gene is TRBD1 (5 bases). This TCR derives from an adult who received the AZD1222 COVID-19 vaccine. Sample: peripheral blood, taken 28 days after the second AZD1222 dose. CDR3: CASSLIGGTNEKLFF. The CDR3 nucleotides are TGTGCCAGCAGCTTAATTGGGGGGACCAATGAAAAACTGTTTTTT.